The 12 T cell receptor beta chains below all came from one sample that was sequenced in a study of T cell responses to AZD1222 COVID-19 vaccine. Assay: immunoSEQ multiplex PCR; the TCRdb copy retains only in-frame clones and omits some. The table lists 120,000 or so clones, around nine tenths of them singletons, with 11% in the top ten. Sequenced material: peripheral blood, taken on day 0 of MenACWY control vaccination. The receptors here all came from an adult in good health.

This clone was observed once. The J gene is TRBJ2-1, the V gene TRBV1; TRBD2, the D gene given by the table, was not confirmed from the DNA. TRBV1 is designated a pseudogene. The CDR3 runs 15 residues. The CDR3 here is CTSSQERTPYNEQFF. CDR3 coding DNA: TGCACCAGCAGCCAAGAAAGGACTCCGTACAATGAGCAGTTCTTC.

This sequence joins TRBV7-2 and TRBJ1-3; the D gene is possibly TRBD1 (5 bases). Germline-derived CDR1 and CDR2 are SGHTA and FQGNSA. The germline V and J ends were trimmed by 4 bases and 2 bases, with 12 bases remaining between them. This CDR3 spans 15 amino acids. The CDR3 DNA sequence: TGTGCCAGCAGCTATGTAGGGGTGGCTGGAAACACCATATATTTT. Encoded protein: CASSYVGVAGNTIYF.

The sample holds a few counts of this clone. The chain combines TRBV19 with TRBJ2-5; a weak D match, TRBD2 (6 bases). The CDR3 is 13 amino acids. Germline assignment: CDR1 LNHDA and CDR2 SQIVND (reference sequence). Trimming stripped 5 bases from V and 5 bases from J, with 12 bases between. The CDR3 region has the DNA TGTGCCAGTAGTTTGCCTAGCGTGGAGACCCAGTACTTC. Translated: CASSLPSVETQYF.

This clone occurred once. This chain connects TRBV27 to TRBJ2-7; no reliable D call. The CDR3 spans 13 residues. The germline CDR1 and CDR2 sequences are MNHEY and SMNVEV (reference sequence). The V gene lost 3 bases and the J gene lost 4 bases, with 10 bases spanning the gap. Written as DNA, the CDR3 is TGTGCCAGCAGTTTTCGGTTAGAATACGAGCAGTACTTC. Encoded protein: CASSFRLEYEQYF.

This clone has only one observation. CDR3 nucleotides: TGTGCCAGCAGGAGCAACACCGGGGAGCTGTTTTTT. This translates into CASRSNTGELFF. The chain links TRBV11-3 to TRBJ2-2; D not resolved. V lost 6 bases to trimming and J lost 2 bases, with 4 bases between them. This CDR3 is built from 12 residues. Germline values: CDR1 SGHNT, CDR2 YENEEA.

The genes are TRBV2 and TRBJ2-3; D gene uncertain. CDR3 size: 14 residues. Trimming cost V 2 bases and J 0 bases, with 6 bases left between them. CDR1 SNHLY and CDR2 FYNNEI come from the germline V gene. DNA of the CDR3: TGTGCCAGCAGTGAACCGGTCAGCACAGATACGCAGTATTTT. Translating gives CASSEPVSTDTQYF. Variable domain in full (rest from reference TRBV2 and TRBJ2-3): EPEVTQTPSHQVTQMGQEVILRCVPISNHLYFYWYRQILGQKVEFLVSFYNNEISEKSEIFDDQFSVERPDGSNFTLKIRSTKLEDSAMYFCASSEPVSTDTQYFGPGTRLTVL.

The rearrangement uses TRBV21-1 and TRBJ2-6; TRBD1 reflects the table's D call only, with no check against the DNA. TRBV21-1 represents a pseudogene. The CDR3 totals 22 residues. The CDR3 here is CASSTLSTSRAVTSSGANVLTF. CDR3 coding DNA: TGTGCCAGCAGCACTCTAAGCACCTCCAGGGCGGTTACCAGCTCTGGGGCCAACGTCCTGACTTTC.

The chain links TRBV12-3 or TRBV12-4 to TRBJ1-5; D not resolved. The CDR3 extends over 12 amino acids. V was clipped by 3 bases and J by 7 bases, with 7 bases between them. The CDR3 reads CASSLGEQPQHF. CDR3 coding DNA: TGTGCCAGCAGTTTGGGTGAACAGCCCCAGCATTTT.

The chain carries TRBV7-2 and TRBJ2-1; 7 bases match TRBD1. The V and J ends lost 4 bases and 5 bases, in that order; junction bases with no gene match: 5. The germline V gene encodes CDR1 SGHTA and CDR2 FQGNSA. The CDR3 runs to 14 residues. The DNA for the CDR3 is TGTGCCAGCAGCTCAACCGGGACAGACAATGAGCAGTTCTTC. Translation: CASSSTGTDNEQFF. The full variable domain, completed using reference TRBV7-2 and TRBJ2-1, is GAGVSQSPSNKVTEKGKDVELRCDPISGHTALYWYRQSLGQGLEFLIYFQGNSAPDKSGLPSDRFSAERTGGSVSTLTIQRTQQEDSAVYLCASSSTGTDNEQFFGPGTRLTVL.

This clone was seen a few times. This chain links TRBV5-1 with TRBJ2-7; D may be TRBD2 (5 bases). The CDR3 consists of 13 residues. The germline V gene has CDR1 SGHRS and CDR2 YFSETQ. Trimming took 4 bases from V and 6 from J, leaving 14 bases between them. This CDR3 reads CASSTRVEGEQYF. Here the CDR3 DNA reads TGCGCCAGCAGCACGCGGGTAGAGGGCGAGCAGTACTTC.

This chain's CDR3 is CASSEERATVYGYTF. CDR3 coding DNA: TGTGCCAGCAGTGAAGAGAGAGCCACTGTCTATGGCTACACCTTC. The chain recombines TRBV2 with TRBJ1-2; no clear D gene. Trimming stripped 1 base from V and 4 bases from J, with 13 bases between. The germline CDR1 and CDR2 sequences are SNHLY and FYNNEI. CDR3 length equals 15 residues.

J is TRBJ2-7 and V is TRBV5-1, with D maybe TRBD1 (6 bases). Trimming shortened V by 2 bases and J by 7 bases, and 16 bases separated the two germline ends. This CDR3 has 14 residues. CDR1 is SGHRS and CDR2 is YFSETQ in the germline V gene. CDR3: CASSFTPGQGEQYF. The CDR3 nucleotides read TGCGCCAGCAGCTTCACCCCGGGCCAGGGGGAGCAGTACTTC. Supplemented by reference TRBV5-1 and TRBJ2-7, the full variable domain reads KAGVTQTPRYLIKTRGQQVTLSCSPISGHRSVSWYQQTPGQGLQFLFEYFSETQRNKGNFPGRFSGRQFSNSRSEMNVSTLELGDSALYLCASSFTPGQGEQYFGPGTRLTVT.